The rows below give T cell receptor beta chains drawn from one sample of a study of cytomegalovirus exposure and HLA in healthy donors. The protocol was immunoSEQ multiplex PCR, while the TCRdb copy is restricted to in-frame clones and leaves out a portion. The repertoire includes about 130,000 clones, approximately 83% of them detected once, and 3.6% sits in the top ten. Sequenced material: PBMCs. Receptor source: a woman between 40 and 55 years old in good health and CMV-seropositive. Both conserved end residues are part of each CDR3. D genes are given only for firm matches. Only part of the rows carry a size: once, few, many, or a class if the clone is expanded.

DNA,CDR3,size,D,J,V
TGTGCCAGCAGCGTAGGCGGGACTAGCGGGACTTCGGACGAGCAGTACTTC,CASSVGGTSGTSDEQYF,.,TRBD2,TRBJ2-7,TRBV9
TGTGCCACCAGCAGATCTATTCCGGACGAGCAGTACTTC,CATSRSIPDEQYF,.,.,TRBJ2-7,TRBV15
TGTGCCAGCAGCTTGGAGCGGGCGGGATATCTAGCCAAAAACATTCAGTACTTC,CASSLERAGYLAKNIQYF,.,.,TRBJ2-4,TRBV5-6
TGTGCCACCAGCAGACAGGGAAGCAATCAGCCCCAGCATTTT,CATSRQGSNQPQHF,few,.,TRBJ1-5,TRBV15
TGTGCCAGCAGCCCCACAGGGGTGGACACCGGGGAGCTGTTTTTT,CASSPTGVDTGELFF,.,TRBD1,TRBJ2-2,TRBV7-2
TGCAGTGCTAGATCCGCAGATACGCAGTATTTT,CSARSADTQYF,.,.,TRBJ2-3,TRBV20-1
TGTGCCAGCAGCGGCCGAGAAAACACCATATATTTT,CASSGRENTIYF,.,.,TRBJ1-3,TRBV9
TGCGCCAGCAGTGAATCCGGGACAGGCCTTTTGAACACCGGGGAGCTGTTTTTT,CASSESGTGLLNTGELFF,few,TRBD1,TRBJ2-2,TRBV10-1
TGTGCCTGGAGTCTTGGGGGCGTGAGTAATGAGCAGTTCTTC,CAWSLGGVSNEQFF,few,.,TRBJ2-1,TRBV30
TGTGCCAGCAGCTTAGGTAGGTTGGACAGAAGCTCCTACGAGCAGTACTTC,CASSLGRLDRSSYEQYF,.,.,TRBJ2-7,TRBV7-9
TGCGCCAGCAGGGGGGGCGAGCAGTACTTC,CASRGGEQYF,.,.,TRBJ2-7,TRBV23-1
TGTGCCAGTAGCCAGGGTCTAAGAAATCAGCCCCAGCATTTT,CASSQGLRNQPQHF,few,.,TRBJ1-5,TRBV19
TGTGCCAGCAGCTTGGCGGGAGTTGAGCAGCAGTTCTTC,CASSLAGVEQQFF,.,.,TRBJ2-1,TRBV5-4
TGTGCCAGCAGCACCGGACAGGGGGCCTTAGCGAAACTTTCGGATACGCAGTATTTT,CASSTGQGALAKLSDTQYF,.,TRBD1,TRBJ2-3,TRBV7-9
TGTGCCAGCAGCGTAGGCGGGGACAGCTCCTACGAGCAGTACTTC,CASSVGGDSSYEQYF,.,.,TRBJ2-7,TRBV9
TGCAGCGCTGGGACAGGGGAGGGAGTGGACGAGCAGTACTTC,CSAGTGEGVDEQYF,.,TRBD1,TRBJ2-7,TRBV29-1
TGTGCCTGGAGGGGAGGGAATGATCAGCCCCAGCATTTT,CAWRGGNDQPQHF,few,.,TRBJ1-5,TRBV30
TGTGCCAGCAGTTACTCGACTAGGGAGACCCAGTACTTC,CASSYSTRETQYF,few,.,TRBJ2-5,TRBV6-5
TGCGCCAGCAGCATAGCGACAGGGGCCGAGACCCAGTACTTC,CASSIATGAETQYF,.,TRBD1,TRBJ2-5,TRBV5-1
TGCGTCAGCAGCCTCGGCCGGGGACTCGCCACAGATACGCAGTATTTT,CVSSLGRGLATDTQYF,.,.,TRBJ2-3,TRBV5-1
TGTGCCAGCAGCGTCGGGACTAGCGGGAGAGTTTCCAATGAGCAGTTCTTC,CASSVGTSGRVSNEQFF,.,TRBD2,TRBJ2-1,TRBV11-2
TGTGCCAGCAGCCCTGGGGGAGCGGGAGGGGGGGAGACCCAGTACTTC,CASSPGGAGGGETQYF,.,TRBD2,TRBJ2-5,TRBV11-3
TGTGCCAGCAGTCCCGGGGTTGGCTACGAGCAGTACTTC,CASSPGVGYEQYF,.,.,TRBJ2-7,TRBV6-5
TGTGCCACCAGATTGGCTAGCGCTTCCTACGAGCAGTACTTC,CATRLASASYEQYF,.,.,TRBJ2-7,TRBV6-1
TGCGCCAGCAGCCAAGATGGGACAGGGGCGAACACCGGGGAGCTGTTTTTT,CASSQDGTGANTGELFF,few,TRBD1,TRBJ2-2,TRBV4-1
TGTGCCAGCCAGACAGGGGGGAACACTGAAGCTTTCTTT,CASQTGGNTEAFF,.,TRBD1,TRBJ1-1,TRBV28
TGTGCCAGCAGCGGACAGGGACAGACCTATGGCTACACCTTC,CASSGQGQTYGYTF,.,TRBD1,TRBJ1-2,TRBV9
TGTGCCAGCAGCTTGGCCCGCGGCGGGAGTGGGTTCAATGAGCAGTTCTTC,CASSLARGGSGFNEQFF,.,TRBD2,TRBJ2-1,TRBV5-4
TGTGCCAGCAGCTTCCCGGGACAGGGGTACCCACAGGAGCAGTTCTTC,CASSFPGQGYPQEQFF,.,TRBD1,TRBJ2-1,TRBV7-8
TGTGCCAGCAGCAAATGGACTAGCGGGACGTTATACAATGAGCAGTTCTTC,CASSKWTSGTLYNEQFF,.,TRBD2,TRBJ2-1,TRBV7-9
TGTGCCAGTAGTGCGGTAGCGGGAACCTACGAGCAGTACTTC,CASSAVAGTYEQYF,.,TRBD2,TRBJ2-7,TRBV19
TGTGCCAGCAGCTTGCGAAACTCCGGGACAGGGATAAGGGCTTTCTTT,CASSLRNSGTGIRAFF,few,TRBD1,TRBJ1-1,TRBV5-4
TGTGCCTGGAGTGGACAAGAGAACACTGAAGCTTTCTTT,CAWSGQENTEAFF,.,.,TRBJ1-1,TRBV30
TGTGCCAGTAGTATAAGTAGCGGGACTTACGAGCAGTACTTC,CASSISSGTYEQYF,.,TRBD2,TRBJ2-7,TRBV19
TGTGCCAGCAGTGAACGTGTCGATTCACCCCTCCACTTT,CASSERVDSPLHF,once,.,TRBJ1-6,TRBV2
TGCAGTGCTAGGAGGCATGAGCAGTTCTTC,CSARRHEQFF,.,.,TRBJ2-1,TRBV20-1